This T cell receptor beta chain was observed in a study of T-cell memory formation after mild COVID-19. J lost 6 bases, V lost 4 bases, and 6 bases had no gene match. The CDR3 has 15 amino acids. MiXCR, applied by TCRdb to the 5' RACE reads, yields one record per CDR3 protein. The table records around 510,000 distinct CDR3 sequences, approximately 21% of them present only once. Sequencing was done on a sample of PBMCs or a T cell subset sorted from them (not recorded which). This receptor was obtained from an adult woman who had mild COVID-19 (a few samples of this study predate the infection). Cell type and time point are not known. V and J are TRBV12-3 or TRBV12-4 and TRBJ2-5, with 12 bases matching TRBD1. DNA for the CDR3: TGTGCCAGCAGTTACGCCGGGACAGGGGGCAAGACCCAGTACTTC. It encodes CASSYAGTGGKTQYF.